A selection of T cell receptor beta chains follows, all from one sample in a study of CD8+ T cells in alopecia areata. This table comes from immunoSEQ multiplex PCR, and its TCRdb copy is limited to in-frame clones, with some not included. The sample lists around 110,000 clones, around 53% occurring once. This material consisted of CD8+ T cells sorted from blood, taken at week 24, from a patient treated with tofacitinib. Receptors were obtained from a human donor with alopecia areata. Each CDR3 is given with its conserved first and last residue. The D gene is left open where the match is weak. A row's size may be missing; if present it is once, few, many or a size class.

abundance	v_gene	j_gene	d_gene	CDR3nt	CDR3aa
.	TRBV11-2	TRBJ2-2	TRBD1	TGTGCCAGCAGCCTCGGGACAGGGCGCACCGGGGAGCTGTTTTTT	CASSLGTGRTGELFF
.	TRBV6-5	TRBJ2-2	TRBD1	TGTGCCAGCAGTCCCTGGACAGGGGAGGGCGGGGAGCTGTTTTTT	CASSPWTGEGGELFF
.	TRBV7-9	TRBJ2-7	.	TGTGCCAGCAGCTTGCCAGGGGCCTACGAGCAGTACTTC	CASSLPGAYEQYF
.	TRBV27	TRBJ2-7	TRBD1	TGTGCCAGCAGTTTATCGCCTGGACAGGGGGCGAGAGAGCAGTACTTC	CASSLSPGQGAREQYF
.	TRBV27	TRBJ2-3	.	TGTGCCAGCAGCTTTACTAGTTATTACACAGATACGCAGTATTTT	CASSFTSYYTDTQYF
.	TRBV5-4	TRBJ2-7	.	TGTGCCAGCAGTCAGAAGGTGACGGACGAGCAGTACTTC	CASSQKVTDEQYF
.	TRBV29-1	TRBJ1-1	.	TGCAGCGTTGTCGACTCGAGCACTGAAGCTTTCTTT	CSVVDSSTEAFF
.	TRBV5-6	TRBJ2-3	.	TGTGCCAGCAGCCATGATCTAGGAAAACTCACAGATACGCAGTATTTT	CASSHDLGKLTDTQYF
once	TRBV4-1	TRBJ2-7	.	TGCGCCAGCAGCCCGCTAGGGCCTCCCGGCGAGCAGTACTTC	CASSPLGPPGEQYF
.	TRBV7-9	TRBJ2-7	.	TGTGCCAGCAGCTTAGGCGAAAGGGAGTACGAGCAGTACTTC	CASSLGEREYEQYF
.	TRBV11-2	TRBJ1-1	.	TGTGCCAGCAGCCCCGACGCGGGCACTGAAGCTTTCTTT	CASSPDAGTEAFF
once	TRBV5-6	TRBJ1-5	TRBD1	TGTGCCAGCAGTTCAGACAGGGGGCTCTATAGCAATCAGCCCCAGCATTTT	CASSSDRGLYSNQPQHF
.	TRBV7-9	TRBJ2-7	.	TGTGCCAGCAAGCACGGGACTGCGAGCTCCTACGAGCAGTACTTC	CASKHGTASSYEQYF
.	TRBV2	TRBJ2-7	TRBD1	TGTGCCAGCAGTGAAGCCCAGGGGGCTGGGCAGTACTTC	CASSEAQGAGQYF
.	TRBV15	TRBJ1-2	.	TGTGCCACCAGCCCGGACCGGGGCCCCTATGGCTACACCTTC	CATSPDRGPYGYTF
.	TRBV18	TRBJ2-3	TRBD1	TGTGCCAGCTCACCACCTCGGCAGGGGGTATACACAGATACGCAGTATTTT	CASSPPRQGVYTDTQYF
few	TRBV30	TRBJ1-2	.	TGTGCCTGGAGTATGGGAAATGGCTACACCTTC	CAWSMGNGYTF
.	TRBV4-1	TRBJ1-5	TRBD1	TGCGCCAGCAGCCTTTCGGGCAGGGGGGGGCACAATCAGCCCCAGCATTTT	CASSLSGRGGHNQPQHF
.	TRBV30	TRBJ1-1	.	TGTGCCTGGAGTGTCTCCCCCGGGGACACTGAAGCTTTCTTT	CAWSVSPGDTEAFF
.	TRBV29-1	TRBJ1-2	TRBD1	TGCAGCGGCGTAGTACCAGGGGGCGCAGATGGCTACACCTTC	CSGVVPGGADGYTF
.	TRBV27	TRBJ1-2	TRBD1	TGTGCCAGCACCACTAACAGGGGCTATGGCTACACCTTC	CASTTNRGYGYTF
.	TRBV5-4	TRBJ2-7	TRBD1	TGTGCCAGCAGCGTGACAGGGCGCCACGAGCAGTACTTC	CASSVTGRHEQYF
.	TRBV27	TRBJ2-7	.	TGTGCCAGCAGTCACTACTACTCCTACGAGCAGTACTTC	CASSHYYSYEQYF
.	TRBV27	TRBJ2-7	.	TGTGCCAGCGCGATTTTGGGATACGAGCAGTACTTC	CASAILGYEQYF
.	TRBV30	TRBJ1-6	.	TGTGCCTGGGAACACCGGGACGGCCGCTCCTATAATTCACCCCTCCACTTT	CAWEHRDGRSYNSPLHF
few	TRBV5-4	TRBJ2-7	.	TGTGCCAGCAGCTCGGACAGTGAGAGCTCGTGGGAGCAGTACTTC	CASSSDSESSWEQYF
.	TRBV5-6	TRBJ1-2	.	TGTGCCAGCAGCTTAGGAGAACAGGGAAACTATGGCTACACCTTC	CASSLGEQGNYGYTF
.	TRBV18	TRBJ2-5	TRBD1	TGTGCCAGCTCCCCACTAATTTCCGGGACAGGGGACCAAGAGACCCAGTACTTC	CASSPLISGTGDQETQYF
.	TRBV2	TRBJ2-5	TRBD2	TGTGCCAGCAGCATAGCGGGGGGTTTACTCGAAGGGACCCAGTACTTC	CASSIAGGLLEGTQYF
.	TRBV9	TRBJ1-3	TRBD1	TGTGCCAGCAGCGTCCTCGGGACAGTGACCTCTGGAAACACCATATATTTT	CASSVLGTVTSGNTIYF
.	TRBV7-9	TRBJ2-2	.	TGTGCCAGACTGGAGGACACCGGGGAGCTGTTTTTT	CARLEDTGELFF
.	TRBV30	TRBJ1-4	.	TGTGCCTGGGCCCTGGTAGGGCAGGGTTCAGAACTGTTTTTT	CAWALVGQGSELFF
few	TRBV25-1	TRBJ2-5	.	TGTGCCAGCAGTGACGGGGGCGAGGAGACCCAGTACTTC	CASSDGGEETQYF
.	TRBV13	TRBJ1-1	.	TGTGCCAGCAGCCCGCAGGGGCCTGAAGCTTTCTTT	CASSPQGPEAFF
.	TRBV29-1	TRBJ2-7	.	TGCAGCGTTGAAGACAACAGGCCTGAGCAGTACTTC	CSVEDNRPEQYF
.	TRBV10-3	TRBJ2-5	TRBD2	TGTGCCATCAGTCTTAGCGGGGTGGAGACCCAGTACTTC	CAISLSGVETQYF
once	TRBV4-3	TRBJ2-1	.	TGCGCCAGCAGCCAAGGGGCCGGGGGCGGAATGGGTGAGCAGTTCTTC	CASSQGAGGGMGEQFF
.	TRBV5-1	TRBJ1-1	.	TGCGCCAGCAGCTTGGGGGATGGTGATACTGAAGCTTTCTTT	CASSLGDGDTEAFF
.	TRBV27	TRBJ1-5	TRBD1	TGTGCCAGCAGTCCCTTCCCCCGCTTCCCGGGACAGAATCAGCCCCAGCATTTT	CASSPFPRFPGQNQPQHF
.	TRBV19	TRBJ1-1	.	TGTGCCAGTAGCCAGATGAACACTGAAGCTTTCTTT	CASSQMNTEAFF
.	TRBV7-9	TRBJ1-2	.	TGTGCCAGCAGCTTAGGTACAGGCCTCGACACCTTC	CASSLGTGLDTF